This T cell receptor beta chain was observed in a study of regulatory T cells in long-lasting Graves disease. This CDR3 has 15 amino acids. The V end was cut by 8 bases, the J end by 3 bases, with 20 bases between. Libraries of TCR beta came from iRepertoire HTBI primers plus Arm-PCR of CDR3 regions. MiXCR, applied by TCRdb to the multiplex PCR reads, yields one record per CDR3 protein. The sample gives approximately 400,000 distinct CDR3 sequences, around 24% of which show up once; approximately 25% is in the top ten. Study-level results: Compared with new cases, persistent Graves' patients showed reduced TCR diversity. Relative to new patients (roughly 970), persistent patients exhibited greater sharing of public clonotypes (more than 2,500). When disease was persistent, TRBV28, TRBJ1-2 and TRBJ2-5 were the favored segments.

About this clonotype: Its specificity is not known.

Time point described: persistent/refractory GD, antithyroid drugs over 5 years with positive TRAb. RNA isolated from PBMCs was used to make the TCR library. The TCR was taken from a female donor with Graves disease. The source was peripheral blood mononuclear cells (PBMCs), collected when the disease was refractory, from a patient treated with antithyroid drugs. This chain joins TRBV12-3 or TRBV12-4 and TRBJ2-7; tentative D call: TRBD1 (6 bases). The CDR3 region is CASGRRDKVFYEQYF. The CDR3 DNA reads TGTGCCAGCGGACGCCGGGACAAGGTTTTCTACGAGCAGTACTTC.